This TCR beta chain was sequenced in a study of OX40 agonist ivuxolimab in advanced cancers. Study-level information: Cohort: approximately 83% men, mean age approximately 66, aged roughly 23 to 79. Partial responses were recorded for three patients, including one with hepatocellular carcinoma and two with cutaneous melanoma.

This table comes from immunoSEQ multiplex PCR, and its TCRdb copy is limited to in-frame clones, with some not included. The sample consists of about 98,000 clones, 70% to 90% of them appearing once. Anyone with autoimmune disease history or systemic immunosuppression was excluded. Samples of blood were obtained at baseline, on cycle 4 day 1, and on cycle 7 day 1. With 1 base removed from V and 8 bases from J, the gap between germline ends came to 8 bases. CDR1 and CDR2 from the germline V gene are SGHAT and FQNNGV. This CDR3 contains 13 residues. About this clone: The sample carries other DNA sequences with the same CDR3.

The sequence came from an adult with an advanced solid tumor such as melanoma, head and neck, liver or kidney cancer. The chain uses TRBV11-2 and TRBJ1-4; the D gene is possibly TRBD1 (5 bases). This sample comprised CD4+ or CD8+ T cells sorted from blood, obtained in a trial of the OX40 agonist ivuxolimab. CDR3 sequence: CASSLAGYEKLFF. For the CDR3, the DNA is TGTGCCAGCAGCTTAGCAGGGTACGAAAAACTGTTTTTT.